One sample yielded the 16 T cell receptor beta chains listed below, sequenced in a study of tumor-infiltrating T cells and Merkel cell polyomavirus. Study as a whole: The T cells studied were KLL-specific CD8+ cells against Merkel polyomavirus.

Every patient's tumor was robustly positive for Merkel cell polyomavirus Large T antigen on immunohistochemistry. Sequenced by immunoSEQ multiplex PCR; TCRdb stores in-frame clones only, minus some. The repertoire holds about 25,000 clones, 70% to 90% seen once, with around 2.7% in the top ten. Sequenced: lymph node tissue. The source of these receptors is a man between 50 and 59 years old with Merkel cell carcinoma.

The rearrangement links TRBV9 to TRBJ2-5; 8 positions match TRBD2. This CDR3 is 14 amino acids long. Trimming cost V 0 bases and J 4 bases; bases outside gene matches: 2. Per germline, CDR1 SGDLS and CDR2 YYNGEE. CDR3 sequence (DNA): TGTGCCAGCAGCGTAGACGGGACTAGAGAGACCCAGTACTTC. It yields the protein CASSVDGTRETQYF. Full variable domain (rest looked up from reference TRBV9 and TRBJ2-5): DSGVTQTPKHLITATGQRVTLRCSPRSGDLSVYWYQQSLDQGLQFLIQYYNGEERAKGNILERFSAQQFPDLHSELNLSSLELGDSALYFCASSVDGTRETQYFGPGTRLLVL.

The chain links TRBV6-5 to TRBJ2-5, with D perhaps matching TRBD2 (6 bases). CDR1 and CDR2 (germline): MNHEY, SVGAGI. V shed 2 bases and J shed 4 bases, with 8 bases lying between them. The CDR3 runs 13 residues. The CDR3 sequence: CASSYRDLETQYF. The CDR3 DNA sequence: TGTGCCAGCAGTTACCGGGACTTAGAGACCCAGTACTTC.

This chain joins TRBV2 and TRBJ2-7, with 9 bases fitting TRBD2. CDR1 and CDR2 (germline): SNHLY, FYNNEI. V was pared by 3 bases and J by 2 bases, with 5 bases of the junction left unmatched. The CDR3 totals 15 residues. The CDR3 reads CASSEIAGAPYEQYF. The CDR3 region has the DNA TGTGCCAGCAGTGAGATAGCGGGGGCCCCCTACGAGCAGTACTTC.

The chain has TRBV28 and TRBJ1-5; D remains unclear. This CDR3 spans 13 amino acids. The V gene's germline CDR1 is MDHEN and CDR2 SYDVKM. The V gene lost 5 bases and the J gene lost 6 bases, with 11 bases spanning the gap. CDR3 bases: TGTGCCAGCAGTACTAGGACGGGTCAGCCCCAGCATTTT. Translation: CASSTRTGQPQHF.

The genes are TRBV7-2 and TRBJ1-1; 8 bases agree with TRBD1. In germline, CDR1 is SGHTA, CDR2 FQGNSA. J lost 1 base, V lost 0 bases, and 4 bases had no gene match. The CDR3 covers 16 residues. This CDR3 reads CASSLAGQVRNTEAFF. The DNA of the CDR3 is TGTGCCAGCAGCTTAGCGGGACAGGTGAGGAACACTGAAGCTTTCTTT.

This clone came up a few times. The chain joins TRBV4-1 to TRBJ2-2; 10 bases map to TRBD1. This CDR3 is built from 15 residues. V lost 4 bases and J lost 4; bases outside the gene matches: 3. In germline, CDR1 is MGHRA, CDR2 YSYEKL. This chain's CDR3 is CASSRQGAGTGELFF. CDR3 bases: TGCGCCAGCAGCCGACAGGGGGCAGGCACCGGGGAGCTGTTTTTT.

V and J are TRBV7-5 and TRBJ1-4. TRBV7-5 represents a pseudogene. CDR3 length: 15 residues. The chain's CDR3 is CARSQRGGSGEKLFF. Written as DNA, the CDR3 is TGTGCCAGAAGCCAACGGGGGGGGAGCGGTGAAAAACTGTTTTTT.

This clone appeared a single time. The rearrangement uses TRBV21-1 and TRBJ1-2; the table's TRBD1 call for D was not verified on the DNA. TRBV21-1 is a pseudogene segment. The CDR3 has 18 residues. CDR3 nucleotide sequence: TGTGCCAGCAGCAAAGCGCTGTCAGGGGGCTGGTTTAAGGATGGCTACACCTTC. It encodes CASSKALSGGWFKDGYTF.

This chain links TRBV19 with TRBJ1-1; D is unclear. V was trimmed by 5 bases and J by 4 bases, leaving 8 bases between them. The CDR3 extends over 12 amino acids. The germline gives CDR1 LNHDA, CDR2 SQIVND (reference sequence). The DNA of the CDR3 is TGTGCCAGTAGTGGGTCGGGCACTGAAGCTTTCTTT. Protein: CASSGSGTEAFF.

V gene TRBV27 combines with J gene TRBJ1-1; TRBD1 is a possible D gene (5 bases). Germline lookup yields CDR1 MNHEY and CDR2 SMNVEV (reference sequence). Trimming removed 5 bases from V and 4 bases from J, with 17 bases in between. The CDR3 runs 15 residues. The CDR3 sequence: CASSPQGALPTEAFF. The CDR3 DNA sequence: TGTGCCAGCAGTCCCCAGGGTGCCCTCCCCACTGAAGCTTTCTTT.

This chain connects TRBV28 to TRBJ2-7; no clear D gene. The CDR3 is 14 amino acids. V lost 6 bases, J lost 2 bases, and 14 bases lay in between. Looked up from germline, CDR1 is MDHEN and CDR2 is SYDVKM. CDR3 amino acids: CASSPFVVTYEQYF. In nucleotides, the CDR3 is TGTGCCAGCAGCCCCTTTGTCGTAACCTACGAGCAGTACTTC.

This clone is a singleton in its sample. The V gene is TRBV4-3, the J gene TRBJ1-1; no clear D gene. This CDR3 region has 14 residues. V was trimmed by 0 bases and J by 4 bases, leaving 9 bases between them. Germline CDR1 reads LGHNA; CDR2 reads YSLEER. CDR3 loop: CASSQENGGTEAFF. CDR3 nucleotides: TGCGCCAGCAGCCAAGAAAACGGAGGCACTGAAGCTTTCTTT.

For the CDR3, the DNA is TGTGCCAGCAGTGCATGGGGGGGGGATGGCTACACCTTC. The encoded protein is CASSAWGGDGYTF. This rearrangement joins TRBV27 to TRBJ1-2; the D gene is possibly TRBD1 (5 bases). This CDR3 region has 13 residues. The ends were cut back, 5 bases at V and 6 bases at J, with 13 bases in the middle. Germline CDR1 and CDR2: MNHEY and SMNVEV (reference sequence).

Only a few counts were recorded for this clone. The chain carries TRBV7-3 and TRBJ2-1; 10 bases line up with TRBD2. The germline CDR1 and CDR2 sequences are SGHTA and FQGTGA. The CDR3 extends over 15 amino acids. The V segment lost 5 bases and the J segment 2 bases; nucleotides outside the gene matches: 3. The CDR3 DNA reads as TGTGCCAGCAGCCAAGCGGGGGGGACCTACAATGAGCAGTTCTTC. It encodes CASSQAGGTYNEQFF.

The chain joins TRBV4-2 to TRBJ2-7, with 10 bases fitting TRBD2. The CDR3 is 18 amino acids. V was clipped by 0 bases and J by 0 bases; unmatched bases: 8. CDR1 is LGHNA, CDR2 YNFKEQ, per germline. The CDR3 here is CASSQDHLAGVSSYEQYF. The DNA for the CDR3 is TGTGCCAGCAGCCAAGATCACCTAGCGGGGGTAAGCTCCTACGAGCAGTACTTC.

V and J are TRBV19 and TRBJ1-2; 8 nucleotides agree with TRBD1. V lost 5 bases, J lost 8 bases, and 7 bases stayed unmatched. This CDR3 spans 13 amino acids. CDR1 and CDR2 (germline): LNHDA, SQIVND (reference sequence). The CDR3 loop reads CASSDRGRGGYTF. CDR3 DNA: TGTGCCAGTAGTGACAGGGGCCGAGGGGGCTACACCTTC.